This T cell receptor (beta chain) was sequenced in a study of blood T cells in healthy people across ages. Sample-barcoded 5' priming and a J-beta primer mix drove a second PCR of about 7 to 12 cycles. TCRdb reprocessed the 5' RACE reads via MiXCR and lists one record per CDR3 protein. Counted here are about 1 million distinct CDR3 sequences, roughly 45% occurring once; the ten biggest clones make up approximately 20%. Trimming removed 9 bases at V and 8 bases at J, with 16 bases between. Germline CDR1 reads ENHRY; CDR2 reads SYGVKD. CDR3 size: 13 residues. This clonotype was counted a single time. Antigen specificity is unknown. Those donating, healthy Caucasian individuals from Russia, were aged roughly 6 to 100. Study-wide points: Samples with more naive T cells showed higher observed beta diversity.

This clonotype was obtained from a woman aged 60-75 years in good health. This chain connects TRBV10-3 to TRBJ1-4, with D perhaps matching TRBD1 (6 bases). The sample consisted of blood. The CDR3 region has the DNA TGTGCCATAAGACAGGATGGCAGCGAAAAACTGTTTTTT. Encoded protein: CAIRQDGSEKLFF.